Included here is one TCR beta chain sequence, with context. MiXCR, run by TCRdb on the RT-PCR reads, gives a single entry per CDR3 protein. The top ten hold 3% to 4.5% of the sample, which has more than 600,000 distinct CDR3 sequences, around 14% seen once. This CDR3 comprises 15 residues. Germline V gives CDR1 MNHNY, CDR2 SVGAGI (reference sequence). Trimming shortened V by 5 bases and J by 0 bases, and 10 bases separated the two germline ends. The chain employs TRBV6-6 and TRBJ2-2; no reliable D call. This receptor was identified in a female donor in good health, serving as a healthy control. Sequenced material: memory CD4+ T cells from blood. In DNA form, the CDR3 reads TGTGCCAGCAGTCACACAACGGCGAACACCGGGGAGCTGTTTTTT. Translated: CASSHTTANTGELFF.